This entry lists 18 T cell receptor beta chains sequenced from one sample in a study of cytomegalovirus exposure and HLA in healthy donors. Primers: 60 Vbeta forward and 13 Jbeta reverse. Repertoires were generated with immunoSEQ multiplex PCR, while TCRdb's copy carries only in-frame clones and drops some. This table holds over 75,000 clones, 77% found once. The sample was PBMCs. The receptors derive from a man aged 50-60 years in good health and CMV-seropositive.

V gene TRBV5-6 combines with J gene TRBJ2-1; 10 bases agree with TRBD1. Germline V gives CDR1 SGHDT, CDR2 YYEEEE. V lost 2 bases and J lost 4; bases outside the gene matches: 3. This CDR3 is 15 amino acids long. CDR3 bases: TGTGCCAGCAGCTTTCCGGGACAGGGGTACAATGAGCAGTTCTTC. This sequence encodes CASSFPGQGYNEQFF.

The chain carries TRBV5-1 and TRBJ2-7; TRBD1 might be the D (6 bases). V was trimmed by 5 bases and J by 3 bases, leaving 15 bases between them. The germline CDR1 and CDR2 sequences are SGHRS and YFSETQ. CDR3 length: 14 residues. CDR3 nucleotides: TGCGCCAGCAGGGGGGACACTACGAACTACGAGCAGTACTTC. It translates to CASRGDTTNYEQYF. Combining the CDR3 with reference TRBV5-1 and TRBJ2-7 gives the whole variable domain KAGVTQTPRYLIKTRGQQVTLSCSPISGHRSVSWYQQTPGQGLQFLFEYFSETQRNKGNFPGRFSGRQFSNSRSEMNVSTLELGDSALYLCASRGDTTNYEQYFGPGTRLTVT.

This clone appeared a single time. Here the CDR3 reads CASSPGQPNEKLFF. The CDR3 region has the DNA TGTGCCAGCAGCCCGGGACAGCCTAATGAAAAACTGTTTTTT. J is TRBJ1-4 and V is TRBV7-8, with 7 bases aligning to TRBD1. The CDR3 consists of 14 residues. Germline V gene sequence: CDR1 SGHVS, CDR2 FQNEAQ. V lost 5 bases to trimming and J lost 3 bases; unmatched junction nucleotides: 3.

V gene TRBV5-1 combines with J gene TRBJ2-7; D might be TRBD1 (6 bases). Germline CDR1 is SGHRS and CDR2 is YFSETQ. V gave up 4 bases and J gave up 2 bases, with 10 bases separating them. The CDR3 totals 13 residues. DNA of the CDR3: TGCGCCAGCAGCCGGGACACAGCCTACGAGCAGTACTTC. Amino acid sequence: CASSRDTAYEQYF.

The chain combines TRBV6-5 with TRBJ1-6; perhaps TRBD1 as D (6 bases). This CDR3 comprises 16 residues. The ends were cut back, 3 bases at V and 10 bases at J, with 19 bases in the middle. Germline V gene lookup returns CDR1 MNHEY and CDR2 SVGAGI. CDR3 nucleotide sequence: TGTGCCAGCAGTTATTTAGACAACAGGGAGAACTCACCCCTCCACTTT. Translating it yields CASSYLDNRENSPLHF.

V and J are TRBV5-3 and TRBJ1-2, with 7 bases fitting TRBD1. TRBV5-3 has ORF status, its function being uncertain. This CDR3 has 13 residues. With 2 bases clipped from V and 8 bases from J, the junction kept 6 bases outside the gene matches. CDR3 DNA: TGTGCCAGAAGCTTACAGGGGCAGGGGGGCTACACCTTC. This translates into CARSLQGQGGYTF.

This rearrangement joins TRBV6-5 to TRBJ2-5, with D perhaps matching TRBD2 (5 bases). The CDR3 covers 15 residues. V dropped 5 bases and J dropped 5 bases, with 18 bases sitting between them. Per germline, CDR1 MNHEY and CDR2 SVGAGI. The CDR3 DNA reads as TGTGCCAGCAGTCGAATAGAGGGATTGCCGGAGACCCAGTACTTC. Residues: CASSRIEGLPETQYF.

This chain connects TRBV9 to TRBJ2-7; D is perhaps TRBD1 (6 bases). This CDR3 has 15 amino acids. Trimming cost V 4 bases and J 2 bases, with 16 bases left between them. CDR1 is SGDLS and CDR2 is YYNGEE in the germline V gene. This CDR3 is CASSSSPRTAYEQYF. The DNA of the CDR3 is TGTGCCAGCAGCTCATCCCCCAGGACAGCCTACGAGCAGTACTTC.

The chain has TRBV6-1 and TRBJ1-1, with D tentatively TRBD1 (6 bases). CDR1 and CDR2 from the germline V gene are MNHNS and SASEGT. Trimming shortened V by 5 bases and J by 4 bases, and 17 bases separated the two germline ends. This CDR3 is built from 15 residues. CDR3 nucleotide sequence: TGTGCCAGCAGTAGATCGGCAGGGGAGTTCACTGAAGCTTTCTTT. This translates into CASSRSAGEFTEAFF.

The chain combines TRBV5-6 with TRBJ1-1, with D possibly TRBD1 on 6 matching bases. The ends were cut back, 2 bases at V and 8 bases at J, with 13 bases in the middle. This CDR3 is built from 13 residues. Germline V CDR1 and CDR2: SGHDT, YYEEEE. DNA of the CDR3: TGTGCCAGCAGCTTCCTTTATGGGGGCGAAGCTTTCTTT. Translated: CASSFLYGGEAFF.

The chain uses TRBV27 and TRBJ2-5, with TRBD2 matching 12 bases. The V segment lost 2 bases and the J segment 4 bases; nucleotides outside the gene matches: 5. The CDR3 is 16 residues long. Germline CDR1 reads MNHEY; CDR2 reads SMNVEV (reference sequence). CDR3 in DNA: TGTGCCAGCAGTTTAATACTAGCGGGGGGTATAGAGACCCAGTACTTC. As protein: CASSLILAGGIETQYF.

This clone was counted a few times. The gene calls are TRBV28 and TRBJ1-2, with a weak D call TRBD1 (6 bases). The CDR3 has 17 residues. The V end lost 5 bases, the J end lost 0 bases, and 19 bases lay between the germline ends. Germline CDR1 reads MDHEN; CDR2 reads SYDVKM. CDR3 protein: CASSPYVQGISNYGYTF. Here the CDR3 DNA reads TGTGCCAGCAGTCCTTATGTCCAGGGGATATCTAACTATGGCTACACCTTC.

This chain connects TRBV19 to TRBJ1-1; D gene unclear. V shed 10 bases and J shed 4 bases, with 19 bases lying between them. Germline V lookup: CDR1 LNHDA, CDR2 SQIVND (reference sequence). This CDR3 spans 14 amino acids. The CDR3, as DNA: TGTGCCACCGCGCTGGGAGCTGGGTTCACTGAAGCTTTCTTT. This sequence encodes CATALGAGFTEAFF.

A word on this clone: This same CDR3 is encoded by further DNA sequences in the sample. This chain connects TRBV6-1 to TRBJ1-3, with a possible D match to TRBD1 (6 bases). CDR1 and CDR2 from the germline V gene are MNHNS and SASEGT. V lost 3 bases to trimming and J lost 4 bases, with 13 bases between them. CDR3 length: 15 residues. Written as DNA, the CDR3 is TGTGCCAGCAGTGAGTTGGCAGGGGCCGGAAACACCATATATTTT. Translation: CASSELAGAGNTIYF.

This clone was seen more than once but under ten times. The chain uses TRBV28 and TRBJ2-5; possibly TRBD1 for D (6 bases). The CDR3 runs to 15 residues. Per the germline V gene, CDR1 is MDHEN and CDR2 is SYDVKM. Deletions cut 6 bases from V and 1 base from J, with 15 bases between. The CDR3 DNA sequence: TGTGCCAGCAGACTAGAAGACAGGTTCCAAGAGACCCAGTACTTC. Translation gives CASRLEDRFQETQYF.

The chain recombines TRBV28 with TRBJ2-2, with D hard to call. This CDR3 is 15 amino acids long. Trimming took off 3 bases at V and 2 bases at J, with 10 bases between the two ends. CDR1 MDHEN and CDR2 SYDVKM come from the germline V gene. DNA of the CDR3: TGTGCCAGCAGTTTCTTAGCAAAAAACACCGGGGAGCTGTTTTTT. It encodes CASSFLAKNTGELFF. The full variable domain, its missing parts supplied by reference TRBV28 and TRBJ2-2, is DVKVTQSSRYLVKRTGEKVFLECVQDMDHENMFWYRQDPGLGLRLIYFSYDVKMKEKGDIPEGYSVSREKKERFSLILESASTNQTSMYLCASSFLAKNTGELFFGEGSRLTVL.

This sequence joins TRBV7-8 and TRBJ2-3; TRBD1 matches 7 bases. The CDR3 has 17 residues. Germline V CDR1 and CDR2: SGHVS, FQNEAQ. V was clipped by 1 base and J by 3 bases; unmatched bases: 10. CDR3 amino acids: CASSLEAQGKSTDTQYF. Here the CDR3 DNA reads TGTGCCAGCAGCTTAGAGGCACAGGGGAAAAGTACAGATACGCAGTATTTT. Full variable domain (remainder filled in from reference TRBV7-8 and TRBJ2-3): GAGVSQSPRYKVAKRGQDVALRCDPISGHVSLFWYQQALGQGPEFLTYFQNEAQLDKSGLPSDRFFAERPEGSVSTLKIQRTQQEDSAVYLCASSLEAQGKSTDTQYFGPGTRLTVL.

This rearrangement joins TRBV6-5 to TRBJ2-7; 11 bases are a match to TRBD1. CDR1 and CDR2 (germline): MNHEY, SVGAGI. This CDR3 is built from 14 residues. Germline trimming cut 5 bases from V and 7 bases from J; bases unmatched to any gene: 7. The CDR3 spells CASSIGTGGGEQYF. The CDR3 DNA reads TGTGCCAGCAGTATCGGGACAGGGGGTGGGGAGCAGTACTTC.